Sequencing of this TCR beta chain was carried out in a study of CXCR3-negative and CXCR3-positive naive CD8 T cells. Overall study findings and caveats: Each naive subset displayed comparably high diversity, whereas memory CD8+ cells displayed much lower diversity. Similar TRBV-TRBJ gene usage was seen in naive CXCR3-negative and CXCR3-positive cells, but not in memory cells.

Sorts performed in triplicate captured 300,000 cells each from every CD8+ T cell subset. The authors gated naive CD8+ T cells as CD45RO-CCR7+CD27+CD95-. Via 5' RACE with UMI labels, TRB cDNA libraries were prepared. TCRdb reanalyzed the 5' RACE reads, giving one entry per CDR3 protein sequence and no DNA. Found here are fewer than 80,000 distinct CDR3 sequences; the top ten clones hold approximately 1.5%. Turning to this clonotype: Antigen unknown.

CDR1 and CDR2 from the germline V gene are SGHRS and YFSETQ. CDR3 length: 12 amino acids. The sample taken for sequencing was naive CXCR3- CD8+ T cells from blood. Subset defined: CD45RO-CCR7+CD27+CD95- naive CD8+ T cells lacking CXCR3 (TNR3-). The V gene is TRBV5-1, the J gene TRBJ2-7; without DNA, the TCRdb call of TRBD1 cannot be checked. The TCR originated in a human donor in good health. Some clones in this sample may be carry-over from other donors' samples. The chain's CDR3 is CASSTGYHEQYF.